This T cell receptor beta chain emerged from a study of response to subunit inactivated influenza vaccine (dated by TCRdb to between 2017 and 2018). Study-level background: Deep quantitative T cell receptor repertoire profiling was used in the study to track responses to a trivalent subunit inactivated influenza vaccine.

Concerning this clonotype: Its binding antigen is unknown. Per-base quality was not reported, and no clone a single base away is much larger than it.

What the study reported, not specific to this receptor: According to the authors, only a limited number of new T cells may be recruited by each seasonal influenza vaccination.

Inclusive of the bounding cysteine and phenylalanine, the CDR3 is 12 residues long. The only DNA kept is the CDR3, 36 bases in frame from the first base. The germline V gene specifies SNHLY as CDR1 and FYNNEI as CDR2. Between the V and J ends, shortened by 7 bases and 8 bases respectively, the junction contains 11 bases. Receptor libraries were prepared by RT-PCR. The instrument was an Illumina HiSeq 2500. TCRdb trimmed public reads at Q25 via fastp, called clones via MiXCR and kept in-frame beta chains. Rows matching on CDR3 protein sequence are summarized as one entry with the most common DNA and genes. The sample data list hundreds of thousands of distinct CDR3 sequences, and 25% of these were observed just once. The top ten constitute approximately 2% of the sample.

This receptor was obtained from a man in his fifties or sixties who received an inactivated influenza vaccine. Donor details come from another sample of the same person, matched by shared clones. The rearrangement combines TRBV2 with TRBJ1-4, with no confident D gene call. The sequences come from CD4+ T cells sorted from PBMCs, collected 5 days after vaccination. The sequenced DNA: TGTGCCAGCAACTTCGGACGGGAAAAACTGTTTTTT. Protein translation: CASNFGREKLFF.